These T cell receptor beta chains were read from a single sample in a study of OX40 agonist ivuxolimab in advanced cancers. Assay used: immunoSEQ multiplex PCR; TCRdb lists only in-frame clones, some missing. In the table there are some 90,000 clones, approximately 90% of which are singletons. The sequenced sample was CD4+ or CD8+ T cells sorted from blood, obtained in a trial of the OX40 agonist ivuxolimab. The receptors derive from an adult with an advanced solid tumor such as melanoma, head and neck, liver or kidney cancer. Both conserved end residues are part of each CDR3. A D gene is named only where the DNA matches it firmly. Part of the rows lack a size; the others show once, few, many or a class for expanded clones.

D gene,clone size,V gene,J gene,CDR3 DNA,CDR3 protein
.,.,TRBV18,TRBJ1-1,TGTGCCAGCTCACCACGGCGAGGGGCGGAGAACACTGAAGCTTTCTTT,CASSPRRGAENTEAFF
.,few,TRBV5-8,TRBJ2-7,TGTGCCACCTCCCGACGGGGCTCTTACGAGCAGTACTTC,CATSRRGSYEQYF
.,.,TRBV5-1,TRBJ2-7,TGCGCCAGCAGCCCAGACCACTCAAACTACGAGCAGTACTTC,CASSPDHSNYEQYF
.,.,TRBV19,TRBJ1-5,TGTGCCAGTAGTATGCTATTGACAGCAGAAGTTCAGCCCCAGCATTTT,CASSMLLTAEVQPQHF
.,.,TRBV5-1,TRBJ2-5,TGCGCCAGCAGCTTGGGGCAAGAGACCCAGTACTTC,CASSLGQETQYF
TRBD2,.,TRBV9,TRBJ2-1,TGTGCCAGCAGCGTAGGCTCCGCTAGCGGGAGTCGAGAGCAGTTCTTC,CASSVGSASGSREQFF
.,.,TRBV28,TRBJ2-5,TGTGCCAGCAGTTTACAGGGGTCGTACCAAGAGACCCAGTACTTC,CASSLQGSYQETQYF
.,.,TRBV4-1,TRBJ1-1,TGCGCCAGCAGCCAGGCAGTTATGAACACTGAAGCTTTCTTT,CASSQAVMNTEAFF
TRBD1,.,TRBV27,TRBJ1-1,TGTGCCAGCAGGGAGACAGGGGGCGTGAGGACTGAAGCTTTCTTT,CASRETGGVRTEAFF
.,.,TRBV5-4,TRBJ2-1,TGTGCCAGCAGCGGGGGGACAGATGAGCAGTTCTTC,CASSGGTDEQFF
.,.,TRBV7-9,TRBJ2-1,TGTGCCAGCGGCTCGGCAGGGGTGTGGAATGAGCAGTTCTTC,CASGSAGVWNEQFF
TRBD2,.,TRBV30,TRBJ2-1,TGTGCCTGGGAGACTCTAGCGGGACAGTCTAATGAGCAGTTCTTC,CAWETLAGQSNEQFF
.,once,TRBV5-1,TRBJ1-2,TGCGCCAGCAGTCGGGAGGCGACAGACGCTTGGACCTATGGCTACACCTTC,CASSREATDAWTYGYTF
.,.,TRBV7-2,TRBJ1-4,TGTGCCAGCAGCTTAGATCAAAGCCGAGGAAAACTGTTTTTT,CASSLDQSRGKLFF
.,.,TRBV28,TRBJ2-7,TGTGCCAGCAGTTTTGCAGGGAGCCTCCTCGAGCAGTACTTC,CASSFAGSLLEQYF
.,.,TRBV10-1,TRBJ1-1,TGCGCCAGCAGTGAGACCCGGGCCGAGAACACTGAAGCTTTCTTT,CASSETRAENTEAFF
.,.,TRBV7-9,TRBJ2-7,TGTGCCAGCAGCCTACTTCAGAACTACGAGCAGTACTTC,CASSLLQNYEQYF
.,.,TRBV5-6,TRBJ1-2,TGTGCCAGCAGCTTTAACAGCCCTTATGGCTACACCTTC,CASSFNSPYGYTF
TRBD2,.,TRBV4-1,TRBJ2-1,TGCGCCAGCAGCCAAATGCCGACTAGCGGGAGATATGAGCAGTTCTTC,CASSQMPTSGRYEQFF
.,once,TRBV25-1,TRBJ1-2,TGTGCCAGCAGTGCCTCCTATGGCTACACCTTC,CASSASYGYTF
TRBD2,.,TRBV27,TRBJ2-1,TGTGCCAGCAGGGGACTAGCGGCGCTCAATGAGCAGTTCTTC,CASRGLAALNEQFF
TRBD1,.,TRBV10-3,TRBJ1-4,TGTGCCATCAGTGAGAGGGGGGACAGTAATGAAAAACTGTTTTTT,CAISERGDSNEKLFF
.,.,TRBV7-2,TRBJ2-7,TGTGCCAGCAGTAACTCGCGCTACGAGCAGTACTTC,CASSNSRYEQYF
.,.,TRBV28,TRBJ1-2,TGTGCCAGCAGCCTGGAGGGGAACTATGGCTACACCTTC,CASSLEGNYGYTF
TRBD1,.,TRBV11-2,TRBJ1-4,TGTGCCAGCAGCCCCCGACAGGGCAATGAAAAACTGTTTTTT,CASSPRQGNEKLFF
.,.,TRBV5-4,TRBJ1-2,TGTGCCAGCAGCTTAGACAGGACGGGGTATGGCTACACCTTC,CASSLDRTGYGYTF
.,.,TRBV6-6,TRBJ2-7,TGTGCCAGCAGTTACTCGATAGGGGCCCCTGGTGGCGAGCAGTACTTC,CASSYSIGAPGGEQYF
TRBD1,.,TRBV5-4,TRBJ1-3,TGTGCCAGCAGCTTGCGGGACAGCGGAAACACCATATATTTT,CASSLRDSGNTIYF
.,.,TRBV7-9,TRBJ2-3,TGTGCCAGCAGCCGCCTTATGGTGGCAGATACGCAGTATTTT,CASSRLMVADTQYF
TRBD1,.,TRBV29-1,TRBJ1-2,TGCAGCGTGGACAGGGCGGCTAACTATGGCTACACCTTC,CSVDRAANYGYTF
.,.,TRBV5-1,TRBJ1-4,TGCGCCAGCAGCGCCCCCAACCCGGGTAATGAAAAACTGTTTTTT,CASSAPNPGNEKLFF
.,.,TRBV29-1,TRBJ2-7,TGCAGCGTTGACTTCGGGGGTCTAGACGAGCAGTACTTC,CSVDFGGLDEQYF
TRBD1,.,TRBV10-3,TRBJ1-3,TGTGCCATAACAGGGGAGAGGTCTGGAAACACCATATATTTT,CAITGERSGNTIYF
TRBD1,.,TRBV29-1,TRBJ1-4,TGCAGCAGCTCCGGGACAGGGGGGGAAAAACTGTTTTTT,CSSSGTGGEKLFF
TRBD1,few,TRBV7-2,TRBJ1-1,TGTGCCAGCAGCCAGGGGGTGAACACTGAAGCTTTCTTT,CASSQGVNTEAFF
.,.,TRBV19,TRBJ2-1,TGTGCCAGTAAGGGACTGAGCTCCTACAATGAGCAGTTCTTC,CASKGLSSYNEQFF
.,.,TRBV6-1,TRBJ1-1,TGTGCCAGCAGCATCCCTGGACTGAACACTGAAGCTTTCTTT,CASSIPGLNTEAFF
.,.,TRBV10-3,TRBJ1-2,TGTGCCACCGAAGGCCATCCCAGCGCTAATGGCTACACCTTC,CATEGHPSANGYTF
TRBD1,.,TRBV19,TRBJ1-4,TGTGCCAGTAGTACGGGGACAGTTCGCGGTGAAAAACTGTTTTTT,CASSTGTVRGEKLFF
TRBD1,.,TRBV7-9,TRBJ1-1,TGTGCCAGCAGCCCTGGACAGGGGAACACTGAAGCTTTCTTT,CASSPGQGNTEAFF
TRBD1,.,TRBV29-1,TRBJ1-2,TGCAGCGTTGAAGACTATCCAGGGGGCGGCAGCGGCTACACCTTC,CSVEDYPGGGSGYTF
TRBD2,.,TRBV5-4,TRBJ2-3,TGTGCCAGCAGCCCCGGGGGGGCGCTGGGACTAGCGGGAGGGACAGATACGCAGTATTTT,CASSPGGALGLAGGTDTQYF
TRBD2,.,TRBV19,TRBJ2-3,TGTGCCACCGAGCATAGACTAGCGAACACAGATACGCAGTATTTT,CATEHRLANTDTQYF
TRBD1,.,TRBV6-1,TRBJ1-2,TGTGCCAGCAAAATCGCAGGGGGGGATGGCTACACCTTC,CASKIAGGDGYTF
.,.,TRBV5-4,TRBJ2-1,TGTGCCAGCAGCCCCATACCCGGAGTATCCTACAATGAGCAGTTCTTC,CASSPIPGVSYNEQFF
.,.,TRBV19,TRBJ2-7,TGTGCCAGTAGTGTTCTCGCGGGTTTCACCTACGAGCAGTACTTC,CASSVLAGFTYEQYF
TRBD1,.,TRBV4-2,TRBJ2-1,TGTGCCAGCAGCCCGGGGACAGGGGGCGAGCAGTTCTTC,CASSPGTGGEQFF
.,.,TRBV7-2,TRBJ2-3,TGTGCCAGCACCGACGCAGGGGTCCCTCCAGATACGCAGTATTTT,CASTDAGVPPDTQYF
.,.,TRBV27,TRBJ1-5,TGTGCCAGCAAGAGTTGGGGGGACGTCGGTCAGCCCCAGCATTTT,CASKSWGDVGQPQHF
.,.,TRBV5-6,TRBJ2-5,TGTGCCAGCAGCTTGGGGTTTAGGTTACGGAACCAAGAGACCCAGTACTTC,CASSLGFRLRNQETQYF
.,few,TRBV6-4,TRBJ1-6,TGTGCCACGGCGGTCCAACAAAATTCACCCCTCCACTTT,CATAVQQNSPLHF
.,.,TRBV28,TRBJ2-1,TGTGCCAGCAGTTTACCCATAAGCTCCTACAATGAGCAGTTCTTC,CASSLPISSYNEQFF
.,.,TRBV28,TRBJ2-3,TGTGCCAGCAGTTCCCACCTAAGCACAGATACGCAGTATTTT,CASSSHLSTDTQYF
.,.,TRBV5-1,TRBJ2-5,TGCGCCAGCAAGAATGAAAAAGAGACCCAGTACTTC,CASKNEKETQYF
.,once,TRBV5-1,TRBJ2-7,TGCGCCAACAGCTTGGACGATCCCGGGCGGAACGAGCAGTACTTC,CANSLDDPGRNEQYF
TRBD2,.,TRBV2,TRBJ2-1,TGTGCCAGCAGGGGACTAGCGGGATCGAGTAATGAGCAGTTCTTC,CASRGLAGSSNEQFF
.,.,TRBV27,TRBJ2-2,TGTGCCAGCAGTTTAAAAGGCCCCCGTGTCCCCGGGGAGCTGTTTTTT,CASSLKGPRVPGELFF
.,.,TRBV4-2,TRBJ2-5,TGTGCCAGCAGCCAAGAAATCGGCGGGAAAGAGACCCAGTACTTC,CASSQEIGGKETQYF
TRBD2,.,TRBV11-2,TRBJ2-5,TGTGCCAGCAGCCTCACCCCTACTAGCGAGGGGACCCAGTACTTC,CASSLTPTSEGTQYF